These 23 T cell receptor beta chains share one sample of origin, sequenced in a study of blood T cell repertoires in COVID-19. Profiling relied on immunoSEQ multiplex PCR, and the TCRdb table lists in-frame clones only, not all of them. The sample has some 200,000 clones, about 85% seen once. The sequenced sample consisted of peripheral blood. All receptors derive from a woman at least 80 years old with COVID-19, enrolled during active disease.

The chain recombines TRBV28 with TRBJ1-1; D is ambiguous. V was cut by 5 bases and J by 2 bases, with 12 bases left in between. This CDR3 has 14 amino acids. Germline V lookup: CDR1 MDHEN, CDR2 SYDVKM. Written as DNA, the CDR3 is TGTGCCAGCAGTCCCGTGGGGAGAAACACTGAAGCTTTCTTT. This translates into CASSPVGRNTEAFF. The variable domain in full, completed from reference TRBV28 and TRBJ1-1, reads DVKVTQSSRYLVKRTGEKVFLECVQDMDHENMFWYRQDPGLGLRLIYFSYDVKMKEKGDIPEGYSVSREKKERFSLILESASTNQTSMYLCASSPVGRNTEAFFGQGTRLTVV.

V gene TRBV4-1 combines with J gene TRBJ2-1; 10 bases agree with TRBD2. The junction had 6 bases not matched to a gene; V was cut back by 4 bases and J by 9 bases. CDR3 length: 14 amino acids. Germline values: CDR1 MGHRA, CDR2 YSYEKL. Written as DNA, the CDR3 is TGCGCCAGCAGCCCGAGCGGGGGGGCATTTGAGCAGTTCTTC. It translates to CASSPSGGAFEQFF.

Written as DNA, the CDR3 is TGTGCCAGCAGCCAAGATTCGGTCAGCGGGGGGGCCTATGAGCAGTTCTTC. The encoded protein is CASSQDSVSGGAYEQFF. The chain recombines TRBV4-2 with TRBJ2-1; 10 nucleotides agree with TRBD2. V was clipped by 0 bases and J by 8 bases; unmatched bases: 10. This CDR3 is built from 17 residues. Germline assignment: CDR1 LGHNA and CDR2 YNFKEQ.

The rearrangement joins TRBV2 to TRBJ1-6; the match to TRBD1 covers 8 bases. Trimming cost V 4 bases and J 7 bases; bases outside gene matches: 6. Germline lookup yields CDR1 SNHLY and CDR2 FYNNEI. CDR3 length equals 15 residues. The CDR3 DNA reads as TGTGCCAGCAGTGGACAGGGGATGTGGAATTCACCCCTCCACTTT. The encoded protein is CASSGQGMWNSPLHF.

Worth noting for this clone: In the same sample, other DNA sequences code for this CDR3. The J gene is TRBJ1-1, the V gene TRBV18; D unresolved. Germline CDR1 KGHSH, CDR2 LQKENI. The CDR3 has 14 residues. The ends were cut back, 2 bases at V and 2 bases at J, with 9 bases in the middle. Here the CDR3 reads CASSPIEGNTEAFF. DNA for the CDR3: TGTGCCAGCTCACCAATCGAGGGTAACACTGAAGCTTTCTTT.

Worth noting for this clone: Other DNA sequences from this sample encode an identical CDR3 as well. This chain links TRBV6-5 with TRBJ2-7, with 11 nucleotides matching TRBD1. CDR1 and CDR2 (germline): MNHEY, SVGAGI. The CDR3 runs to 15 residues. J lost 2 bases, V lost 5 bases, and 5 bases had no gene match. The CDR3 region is CASSPGTGGTYEQYV. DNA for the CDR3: TGTGCCAGCAGTCCTGGGACAGGGGGAACCTACGAGCAGTACGTC.

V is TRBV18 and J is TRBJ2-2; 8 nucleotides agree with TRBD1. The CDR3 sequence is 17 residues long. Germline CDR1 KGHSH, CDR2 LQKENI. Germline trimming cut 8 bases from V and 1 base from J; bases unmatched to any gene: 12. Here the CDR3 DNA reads TGTGCCAGCGCGATGTACTCCGGGACAGGGAACACCGGGGAGCTGTTTTTT. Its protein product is CASAMYSGTGNTGELFF.

Here the CDR3 DNA reads TGCGCCAGCAGCCGACTAGCGGGTAACACCGGGGAGCTGTTTTTT. This codes for CASSRLAGNTGELFF. The chain couples TRBV5-1 to TRBJ2-2; 10 bases fit TRBD2. From germline, CDR1 is SGHRS and CDR2 YFSETQ. This CDR3 region has 15 residues. Trimming cost V 4 bases and J 2 bases; bases outside gene matches: 2.

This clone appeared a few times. CDR3 DNA sequence: TGTGCCAGCAGCCAGGCGAGCGGGGGGTCCAGGGGCGAGCAGTACTTC. Protein sequence: CASSQASGGSRGEQYF. The chain couples TRBV3-1 (or the pseudogene TRBV3-2) to TRBJ2-7; 9 positions agree with TRBD2. In germline, CDR1 is LGHDT, CDR2 YNNKEL (reference sequence). The CDR3 runs 16 residues. V lost 3 bases and J lost 6; bases outside the gene matches: 12.

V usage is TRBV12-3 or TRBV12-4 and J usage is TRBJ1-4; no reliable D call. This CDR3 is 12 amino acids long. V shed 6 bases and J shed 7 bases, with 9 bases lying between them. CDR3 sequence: CASSQLVEKLFF. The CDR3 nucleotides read TGTGCCAGCAGCCAATTAGTTGAAAAACTGTTTTTT.

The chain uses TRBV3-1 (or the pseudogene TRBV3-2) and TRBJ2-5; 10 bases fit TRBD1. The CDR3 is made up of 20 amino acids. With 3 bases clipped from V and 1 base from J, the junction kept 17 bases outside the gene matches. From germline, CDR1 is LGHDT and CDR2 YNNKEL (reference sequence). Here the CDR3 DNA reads TGTGCCAGCAGCCACCGACCGCCGGGACAGGGGAGCCCTGGCCAAGAGACCCAGTACTTC. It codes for CASSHRPPGQGSPGQETQYF.

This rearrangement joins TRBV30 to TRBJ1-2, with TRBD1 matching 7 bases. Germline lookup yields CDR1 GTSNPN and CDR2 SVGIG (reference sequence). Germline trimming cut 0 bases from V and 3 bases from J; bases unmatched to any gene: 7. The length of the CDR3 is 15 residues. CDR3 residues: CAWSVPGQYYYGYTF. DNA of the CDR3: TGTGCCTGGAGTGTACCGGGACAGTATTACTATGGCTACACCTTC.

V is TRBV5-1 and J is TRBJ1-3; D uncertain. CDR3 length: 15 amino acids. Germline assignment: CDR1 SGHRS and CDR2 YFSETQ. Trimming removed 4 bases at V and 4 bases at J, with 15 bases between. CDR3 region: CASSEGVESGNTIYF. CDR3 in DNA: TGCGCCAGCAGCGAGGGAGTAGAGAGCGGAAACACCATATATTTT.

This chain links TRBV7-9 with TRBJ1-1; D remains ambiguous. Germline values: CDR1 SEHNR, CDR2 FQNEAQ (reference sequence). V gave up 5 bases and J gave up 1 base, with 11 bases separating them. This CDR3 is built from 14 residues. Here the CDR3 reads CASSPREGNTEAFF. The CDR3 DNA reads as TGTGCCAGCAGCCCACGAGAGGGGAACACTGAAGCTTTCTTT.

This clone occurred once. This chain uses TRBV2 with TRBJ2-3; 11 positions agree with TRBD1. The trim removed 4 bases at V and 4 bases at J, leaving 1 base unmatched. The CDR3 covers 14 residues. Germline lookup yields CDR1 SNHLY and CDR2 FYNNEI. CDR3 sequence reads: CASSGTGGADTQYF. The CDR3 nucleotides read TGTGCCAGCAGTGGGACAGGGGGCGCAGATACGCAGTATTTT.

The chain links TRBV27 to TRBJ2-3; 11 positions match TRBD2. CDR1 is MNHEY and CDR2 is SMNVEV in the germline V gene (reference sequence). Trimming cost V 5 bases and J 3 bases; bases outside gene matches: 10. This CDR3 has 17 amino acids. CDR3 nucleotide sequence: TGTGCCAGCAGTACCCGACTAGCGGGGTTCGGGACAGATACGCAGTATTTT. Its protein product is CASSTRLAGFGTDTQYF.

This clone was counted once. CDR3 amino acids: CASSHRTGRTEKLFF. The CDR3 DNA reads TGTGCCAGCAGCCACCGGACAGGGAGAACTGAAAAACTGTTTTTT. This rearrangement joins TRBV3-1 (or the pseudogene TRBV3-2) to TRBJ1-4; 8 positions agree with TRBD1. The V and J ends lost 3 bases and 7 bases, in that order; junction bases with no gene match: 7. The CDR3 length is 15 residues. Looked up from germline, CDR1 is LGHDT and CDR2 is YNNKEL (reference sequence).

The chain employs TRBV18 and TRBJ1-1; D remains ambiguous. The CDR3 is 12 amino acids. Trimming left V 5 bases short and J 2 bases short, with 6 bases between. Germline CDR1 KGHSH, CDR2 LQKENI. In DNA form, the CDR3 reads TGTGCCAGCTCAACCACAAACACTGAAGCTTTCTTT. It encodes CASSTTNTEAFF.

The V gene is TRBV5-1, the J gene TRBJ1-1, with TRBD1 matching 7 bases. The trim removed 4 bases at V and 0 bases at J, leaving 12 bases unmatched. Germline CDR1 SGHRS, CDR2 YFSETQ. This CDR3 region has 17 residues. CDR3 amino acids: CASSAGTVLRLNTEAFF. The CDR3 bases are TGCGCCAGCAGCGCTGGGACAGTTCTCCGGCTGAACACTGAAGCTTTCTTT.

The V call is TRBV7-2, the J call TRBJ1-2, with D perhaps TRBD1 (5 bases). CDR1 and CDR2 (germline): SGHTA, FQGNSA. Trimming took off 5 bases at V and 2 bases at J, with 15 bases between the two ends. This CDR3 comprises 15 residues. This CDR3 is CASSPAGGANYGYTF. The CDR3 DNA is TGTGCCAGCAGCCCGGCGGGGGGTGCAAACTATGGCTACACCTTC.

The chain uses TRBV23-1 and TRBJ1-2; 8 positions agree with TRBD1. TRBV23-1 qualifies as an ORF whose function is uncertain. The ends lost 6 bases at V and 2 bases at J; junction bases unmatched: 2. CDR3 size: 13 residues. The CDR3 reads CASRHRGNYGYTF. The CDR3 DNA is TGCGCCAGCAGACACAGGGGGAACTATGGCTACACCTTC.

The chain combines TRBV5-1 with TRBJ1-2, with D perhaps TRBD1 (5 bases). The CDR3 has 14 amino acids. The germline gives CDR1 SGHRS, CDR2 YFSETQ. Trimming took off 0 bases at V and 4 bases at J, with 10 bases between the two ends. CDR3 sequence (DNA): TGCGCCAGCAGCTTGGGAGGGGAGGTCTATGGCTACACCTTC. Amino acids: CASSLGGEVYGYTF.

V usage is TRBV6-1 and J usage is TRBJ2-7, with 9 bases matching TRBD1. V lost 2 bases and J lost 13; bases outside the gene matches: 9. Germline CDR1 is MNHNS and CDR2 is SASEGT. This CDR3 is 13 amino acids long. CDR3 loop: CASSERGQGYPYV. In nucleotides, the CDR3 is TGTGCCAGCAGTGAACGAGGACAGGGGTACCCTTACGTC.